Following are 8 T cell receptor beta chains from one sample sequenced in a study of cytomegalovirus exposure and HLA in healthy donors. PCR primers comprised 60 Vbeta and 13 Jbeta primers. Only in-frame clones appear in the TCRdb table, and some are missing; sequencing was by immunoSEQ multiplex PCR. The profile shows some 200,000 clones, more than 75% of them singletons. The material sequenced was PBMCs. The receptor set was obtained from a woman aged 45-60 years in good health and CMV-seropositive.

In its sample, this clone was seen once. This chain connects TRBV11-3 to TRBJ1-1; D is possibly TRBD1 (5 bases). CDR1 is SGHNT, CDR2 YENEEA, per germline. The CDR3 runs 14 residues. V was shortened by 5 bases and J by 0 bases, with 10 bases between the two germline ends. For the CDR3, the DNA is TGTGCCAGCAGCCTGGGGGGGGTGAACACTGAAGCTTTCTTT. Amino acids: CASSLGGVNTEAFF.

V is TRBV28 and J is TRBJ2-4; 7 bases are a match to TRBD2. The CDR3 is 14 residues long. Per the germline V gene, CDR1 is MDHEN and CDR2 is SYDVKM. V shed 6 bases and J 8 bases; nucleotides not matched to a gene: 10. CDR3 nucleotides: TGTGCCAGCAGCCCGGGTGGCGGGGGACACATTCAGTACTTC. It specifies CASSPGGGGHIQYF.

The genes are TRBV10-2 and TRBJ2-3, with 10 positions matching TRBD2. Germline V CDR1 and CDR2: WSHSY, SAAADI. The V and J ends lost 6 bases and 7 bases, in that order; junction bases with no gene match: 10. The CDR3 length is 15 residues. The CDR3, as DNA: TGCGCCAGCAGCCCCAGCGGGGGGGATATACATACGCAGTATTTT. It specifies CASSPSGGDIHTQYF.

This chain uses TRBV6-1 with TRBJ2-4; 9 bases are a match to TRBD1. Per germline, CDR1 MNHNS and CDR2 SASEGT. Trimming removed 6 bases from V and 3 bases from J; junction bases left unmatched: 3. There are 14 residues in the CDR3. The CDR3 is CASSLGQGKNIQYF. CDR3 in DNA: TGTGCCAGCAGCTTGGGACAGGGCAAAAACATTCAGTACTTC.

The chain recombines TRBV28 with TRBJ2-2; TRBD2 matches 10 bases. Germline V gene data show CDR1 as MDHEN and CDR2 as SYDVKM. The CDR3 consists of 15 residues. The V and J ends lost 3 bases and 7 bases, in that order; junction bases with no gene match: 5. The CDR3 bases are TGTGCCAGCAGTTTTGGGCCTAGCGGGGGCGGGGAGCTGTTTTTT. Protein sequence: CASSFGPSGGGELFF. The entire variable domain, with the rest obtained from reference TRBV28 and TRBJ2-2, is as follows: DVKVTQSSRYLVKRTGEKVFLECVQDMDHENMFWYRQDPGLGLRLIYFSYDVKMKEKGDIPEGYSVSREKKERFSLILESASTNQTSMYLCASSFGPSGGGELFFGEGSRLTVL.

The chain is built from TRBV5-5 and TRBJ2-7; D may be TRBD2 (5 bases). Germline CDR1 reads SGHKS; CDR2 reads YYEKEE (reference sequence). The CDR3 is 13 residues long. V lost 4 bases to trimming and J lost 2 bases, with 10 bases between them. The DNA for the CDR3 is TGTGCCAGCAGCCGGACGGGAACCTACGAGCAGTACTTC. Protein: CASSRTGTYEQYF.

Comments on this clone: One junction end disagrees with the germline gene, perhaps due to a read error. V and J are TRBV5-4 and TRBJ2-1, with a possible D match to TRBD2 (6 bases). Germline loops: CDR1 SGHNT, CDR2 YYREEE (reference sequence). The CDR3 runs to 15 residues. The CDR3 protein is CASSSGGVSLNEQLF. DNA of the CDR3: TGTGCCAGCAGCTCGGGCGGGGTTTCCCTGAATGAGCAGCTCTTC. Variable domain in full (rest from reference TRBV5-4 and TRBJ2-1): ETGVTQSPTHLIKTRGQQVTLRCSSQSGHNTVSWYQQALGQGPQFIFQYYREEENGRGNFPPRFSGLQFPNYSSELNVNALELDDSALYLCASSSGGVSLNEQLFGPGTRLTVL.

This clone was detected only a few times. The chain uses TRBV9 and TRBJ1-4; unclear D gene. The CDR3 consists of 17 residues. The germline V gene encodes CDR1 SGDLS and CDR2 YYNGEE. The ends were cut back, 6 bases at V and 0 bases at J, with 18 bases in the middle. The CDR3 DNA reads as TGTGCCAGCATTCCTGGGGAGGAAAATGCAACTAATGAAAAACTGTTTTTT. Amino acid sequence: CASIPGEENATNEKLFF.